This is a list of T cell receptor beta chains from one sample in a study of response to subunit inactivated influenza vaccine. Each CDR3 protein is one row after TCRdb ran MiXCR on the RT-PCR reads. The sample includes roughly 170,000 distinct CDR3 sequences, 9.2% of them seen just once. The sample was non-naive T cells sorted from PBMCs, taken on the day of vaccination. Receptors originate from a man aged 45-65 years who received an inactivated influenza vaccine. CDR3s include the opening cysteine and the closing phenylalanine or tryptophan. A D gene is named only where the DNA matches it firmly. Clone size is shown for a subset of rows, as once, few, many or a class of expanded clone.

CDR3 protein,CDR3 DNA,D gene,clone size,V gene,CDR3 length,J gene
CASSLSTVDEQYF,TGTGCTAGCAGCTTATCAACCGTGGACGAGCAGTACTTC,-,few,TRBV7-7,13,TRBJ2-7
CSVGSPEQFF,TGCAGCGTTGGATCCCCAGAGCAGTTCTTC,-,many,TRBV29-1,10,TRBJ2-1
CASSVQPGLAGNEQFF,TGTGCCAGCAGCGTCCAGCCCGGACTAGCGGGAAATGAGCAGTTCTTC,TRBD2,many,TRBV9,16,TRBJ2-1
CASSPGMGLTDTQYF,TGTGCTAGCAGCCCAGGGATGGGACTCACAGATACGCAGTATTTT,-,-,TRBV7-7,15,TRBJ2-3
CASSQALSGGVYEQYF,TGCGCCAGCAGCCAAGCTCTGAGCGGGGGGGTGTACGAGCAGTACTTC,TRBD2,-,TRBV4-3,16,TRBJ2-7
CAISGMIPGQGPSSSYNEQFF,TGTGCCATCAGTGGTATGATTCCGGGACAGGGCCCATCGAGCTCCTACAATGAGCAGTTCTTC,TRBD1,few,TRBV10-3,21,TRBJ2-1
CAWSMDSNNEQFF,TGTGCCTGGAGTATGGACTCAAACAATGAGCAGTTCTTC,-,few,TRBV30,13,TRBJ2-1
CASRPGTGGAGNTGELFF,TGTGCCAGCAGACCCGGGACAGGGGGCGCGGGGAACACCGGGGAGCTGTTTTTT,TRBD1,many,TRBV6-1,18,TRBJ2-2
CASSQVYSYNEQFF,TGTGCCAGCAGCCAAGTGTACTCCTACAATGAGCAGTTCTTC,-,few,TRBV4-2,14,TRBJ2-1
CASSGTNYGYTF,TGTGCCAGCAGCGGGACTAACTATGGCTACACCTTC,-,-,TRBV12-3/TRBV12-4,12,TRBJ1-2
CASSLLLRASGYTF,TGTGCCAGCAGTTTACTTTTAAGGGCGTCTGGCTACACCTTC,-,few,TRBV12-3/TRBV12-4,14,TRBJ1-2
CSAIGGTSGITGELFF,TGCAGTGCGATAGGGGGGACTAGCGGGATCACCGGGGAGCTGTTTTTT,TRBD2,few,TRBV20-1,16,TRBJ2-2
CSAGKKQATSSYEQYF,TGCAGTGCTGGAAAAAAACAGGCGACGAGCTCCTACGAGCAGTACTTC,-,few,TRBV20-1,16,TRBJ2-7
CASSRDRVSNEQFF,TGTGCCAGTAGCCGGGACAGGGTTTCCAATGAGCAGTTCTTC,TRBD1,few,TRBV19,14,TRBJ2-1
CASSLGTTSYNEQFF,TGTGCCAGCAGCCTCGGGACCACCTCCTACAATGAGCAGTTCTTC,-,many,TRBV11-2,15,TRBJ2-1
CSARRGATEAFF,TGCAGTGCTAGAAGGGGCGCCACTGAAGCTTTCTTT,-,few,TRBV20-1,12,TRBJ1-1
CASSQGASTAEQFF,TGTGCCAGCAGCCAAGGTGCTAGCACCGCGGAGCAGTTCTTC,-,few,TRBV4-2,14,TRBJ2-1
CASSQGFTGYNEQFF,TGCGCCAGCAGCCAAGGTTTCACTGGGTACAATGAGCAGTTCTTC,-,-,TRBV4-1,15,TRBJ2-1
CASSRLAGEGGQFF,TGTGCCAGCAGCCGACTAGCGGGGGAGGGCGGGCAGTTCTTC,TRBD2,-,TRBV3-1,14,TRBJ2-1
CSARGAGVGYEQYF,TGCAGTGCTAGAGGTGCGGGAGTAGGGTACGAGCAGTACTTC,TRBD2,many,TRBV20-1,14,TRBJ2-7
CSARPPRRGQGEQYF,TGCAGTGCTAGACCTCCGAGGAGGGGACAGGGTGAGCAGTACTTC,TRBD1,-,TRBV20-1,15,TRBJ2-7